This section outlines one T cell receptor (beta chain) sequence together with its context. This specimen comes from a study of blood T cell repertoires in COVID-19. At the level of the study: Italy, Spain and the United States were the sources of the convalescent and acute COVID-19 samples. T cells, B-cell-depleted T cells, or PBMCs supplied cDNA or gDNA.

Study processing details: Researchers report that nucleated cell counts were estimated from reference gene primer amplification. TCRdb keeps only in-frame clones here, not all; method: immunoSEQ multiplex PCR. V, J and clone size are taken as reported in that table, and D and trimming were inferred from the DNA itself. The data hold some 290,000 clones, with nearly 90% observed a single time. Seattle enrolled patients during active infection and tracked them longitudinally. V was cut by 2 bases and J by 4 bases, with 11 bases left in between. CDR1 is WNHNN, CDR2 SYGVQD, per germline (reference sequence). CDR3 length equals 14 residues.

The chain couples TRBV10-1 to TRBJ1-1; no firm D call. The specimen was peripheral blood. This TCR derives from a woman in her twenties or thirties with COVID-19, enrolled during active disease. This CDR3 reads CASSEGSRSTEAFF. The CDR3 nucleotides are TGCGCCAGCAGTGAGGGTTCCCGGAGCACTGAAGCTTTCTTT.